A single TCR beta chain is shown here with its context. Antigen: not known. This CDR3 spans 14 amino acids. Germline V gives CDR1 SGDLS, CDR2 YYNGEE. V was trimmed by 3 bases and J by 5 bases, leaving 12 bases between them. Primers included in the PCR were 60 Vbeta and 13 Jbeta primers. Clones were read by immunoSEQ multiplex PCR, and TCRdb kept only the in-frame ones, dropping some. The sample lists about 160,000 clones, roughly 84% occurring once. This record belongs to a study of cytomegalovirus exposure and HLA in healthy donors. Study-wide results and limits: Follow-up analysis found HLA locus-dependent TCR association rates, highest for DRB1 and lowest for HLA-C. Later genetic work tied a missense DCLRE1C variant to beta-chain V and J trimming.

The sequenced sample was PBMCs. The receptor was isolated from a man in his thirties or forties in good health and CMV-seronegative. This chain links TRBV9 with TRBJ1-5; possible D gene TRBD1, 5 bases. CDR3 nucleotides: TGTGCCAGCAGCGCCCGACAGTCCGATCAGCCCCAGCATTTT. Its protein is CASSARQSDQPQHF.